What follows describes a single T cell receptor beta chain. The data were obtained in a study of T cell responses to AZD1222 COVID-19 vaccine. Only in-frame clones appear in the TCRdb table, and some are missing; sequencing was by immunoSEQ multiplex PCR. The repertoire holds more than 100,000 clones, with 90% as singletons. Germline V gene sequence: CDR1 MRHNA, CDR2 SNTAGT. The V and J ends lost 6 bases and 4 bases, in that order; junction bases with no gene match: 3. The CDR3 runs 15 residues. The rearrangement joins TRBV6-4 to TRBJ2-2; 12 bases line up with TRBD2. The sequences come from peripheral blood, collected on day 0 of AZD1222 vaccination. This clonotype was obtained from an adult in good health. The CDR3 sequence: CASRPTSGSTGELFF. The CDR3 region has the DNA TGTGCCAGCAGACCGACTAGCGGGAGCACCGGGGAGCTGTTTTTT.